A single TCR beta chain is shown here with its context. This sample was taken from a study of blood T cell repertoires in COVID-19. On the study more broadly: T cells, B-cell-depleted T cells, or PBMCs supplied cDNA or gDNA.

The germline gives CDR1 LNHDA, CDR2 SQIVND (reference sequence). Trimming stripped 7 bases from V and 2 bases from J, with 14 bases between. The CDR3 is made up of 14 amino acids. In the authors' workflow: Nucleated cell number was recorded as an estimate derived from reference gene primer amplification. Generated by immunoSEQ multiplex PCR, the TCRdb table keeps only in-frame clones and is missing some. The V and J calls and clone size were taken over from that table, and D and trimming were inferred from the DNA. Here the sample spans around 130,000 clones, about 89% being singletons. The sequencing sample was made of peripheral blood. The receptor's source is a woman aged 55-69 years with acute or convalescent COVID-19. The rearrangement links TRBV19 to TRBJ2-5; a possible D gene is TRBD2 (5 bases). CDR3 residues: CASKVRGGQETQYF. CDR3 in DNA: TGTGCCAGTAAGGTCCGGGGTGGGCAAGAGACCCAGTACTTC.